The 11 T cell receptor beta chains listed next were all sequenced from one sample in a study of blood T cell repertoires in COVID-19. Using immunoSEQ multiplex PCR, the repertoire was profiled, and TCRdb retains in-frame clones only, with some absent. The sample holds about 160,000 clones; 90% to 95% are singletons and the top ten take roughly 4.8%. The sequencing input was peripheral blood. The receptor set was obtained from a woman in her 50s with acute or convalescent COVID-19.

The chain has TRBV19 and TRBJ1-1, with 11 bases matching TRBD1. The CDR3 consists of 16 residues. Germline V gives CDR1 LNHDA, CDR2 SQIVND (reference sequence). Germline trimming cut 4 bases from V and 4 bases from J; bases unmatched to any gene: 8. CDR3 sequence (DNA): TGTGCCAGTAGTAAAGGGGACAGGGGGGGAAGCACTGAAGCTTTCTTT. This sequence encodes CASSKGDRGGSTEAFF. Variable domain in full (rest from reference TRBV19 and TRBJ1-1): DGGITQSPKYLFRKEGQNVTLSCEQNLNHDAMYWYRQDPGQGLRLIYYSQIVNDFQKGDIAEGYSVSREKKESFPLTVTSAQKNPTAFYLCASSKGDRGGSTEAFFGQGTRLTVV.

The V gene is TRBV3-1 (or the pseudogene TRBV3-2), the J gene TRBJ1-5, with D perhaps TRBD1 (6 bases). Trimming pared 2 bases from V and 7 bases from J, leaving 15 bases between. Germline-derived CDR1 and CDR2 are LGHDT and YNNKEL (reference sequence). This CDR3 spans 15 amino acids. CDR3 in DNA: TGTGCCAGCAGCCAAATGGTACAGGGTGGACAGCCCCAGCATTTT. It is translated as CASSQMVQGGQPQHF.

The chain employs TRBV6-5 and TRBJ1-4, with D possibly TRBD1 on 5 matching bases. CDR1 is MNHEY, CDR2 SVGAGI, per germline. CDR3 size: 14 residues. Trimming took 3 bases from V and 8 from J, leaving 13 bases between them. CDR3 amino acids: CASSYSSPGEKLFF. The CDR3 DNA follows: TGTGCCAGCAGTTATTCCAGCCCAGGGGAAAAACTGTTTTTT.

This sequence joins TRBV19 and TRBJ1-5; possible D gene TRBD1, 6 bases. This CDR3 has 19 amino acids. The germline CDR1 and CDR2 sequences are LNHDA and SQIVND (reference sequence). Trimming pared 3 bases from V and 0 bases from J, leaving 21 bases between. The DNA of the CDR3 is TGTGCCAGTAGTATCCACACGACAGGACCGTACTATAGCAATCAGCCCCAGCATTTT. Translated: CASSIHTTGPYYSNQPQHF.

The V gene is TRBV5-8, the J gene TRBJ1-6, with TRBD1 matching over 7 bases. Trimming removed 0 bases from V and 9 bases from J; junction bases left unmatched: 3. From germline, CDR1 is SGHTS and CDR2 YDEGEE. The CDR3 loop spans 14 amino acids. Here the CDR3 reads CASSLGQGVSPLHF. The CDR3 bases are TGTGCCAGCAGCTTGGGTCAGGGGGTTTCACCCCTCCACTTT.

This chain connects TRBV7-9 to TRBJ1-4; 8 bases align to TRBD1. With 5 bases clipped from V and 7 bases from J, the junction kept 15 bases outside the gene matches. Germline assignment: CDR1 SEHNR and CDR2 FQNEAQ (reference sequence). The CDR3 has 17 residues. CDR3 DNA: TGTGCCAGCAGCGCCTTCTACCCCGGGACAGGTGCTGAAAAACTGTTTTTT. Translation gives CASSAFYPGTGAEKLFF.

This clone has only one observation. The chain combines TRBV5-1 with TRBJ1-1; no firm D call. The CDR3 is 15 residues long. The V gene lost 0 bases and the J gene lost 0 bases, with 9 bases spanning the gap. Germline V gene lookup returns CDR1 SGHRS and CDR2 YFSETQ. CDR3 DNA: TGCGCCAGCAGCTTGGCATCTATTATGAACACTGAAGCTTTCTTT. This codes for CASSLASIMNTEAFF.

This chain joins TRBV28 and TRBJ1-5; 8 bases map to TRBD1. In germline, CDR1 is MDHEN, CDR2 SYDVKM. Trimming took 2 bases from V and 7 from J; bases not matched to a gene: 7. The CDR3 has 15 residues. The CDR3 protein is CASSLAGGGGQPQHF. As DNA, the CDR3 is TGTGCCAGCAGTTTAGCAGGGGGCGGTGGGCAGCCCCAGCATTTT. The complete variable domain, with remaining parts taken from reference TRBV28 and TRBJ1-5, reads DVKVTQSSRYLVKRTGEKVFLECVQDMDHENMFWYRQDPGLGLRLIYFSYDVKMKEKGDIPEGYSVSREKKERFSLILESASTNQTSMYLCASSLAGGGGQPQHFGDGTRLSIL.

This rearrangement joins TRBV6-5 to TRBJ1-1; tentatively, D is TRBD1 (5 bases). CDR1 MNHEY and CDR2 SVGAGI come from the germline V gene. Trimming stripped 2 bases from V and 0 bases from J, with 10 bases between. The CDR3 spans 15 residues. DNA for the CDR3: TGTGCCAGCAGTTACGACGCCAGGGTGAACACTGAAGCTTTCTTT. It is translated as CASSYDARVNTEAFF.

The CDR3 nucleotides are TGTGCCAGTAGTCTCGCGGGTAGCGGGAGGCTCAATGAGCAGTTCTTC. This gives the protein CASSLAGSGRLNEQFF. The chain carries TRBV19 and TRBJ2-1; TRBD2 agrees at 10 bases. The V and J ends lost 5 bases and 6 bases, in that order; junction bases with no gene match: 10. Germline loops: CDR1 LNHDA, CDR2 SQIVND (reference sequence). The CDR3 has 16 residues.

V and J are TRBV6-5 and TRBJ1-1; D is ambiguous. CDR1 is MNHEY and CDR2 is SVGAGI in the germline V gene. V lost 3 bases and J lost 6, with 14 bases in between. CDR3 size: 14 residues. The CDR3 DNA follows: TGTGCCAGCAGTTATTCGAACACTAATGCTGAAGCTTTCTTT. Its protein product is CASSYSNTNAEAFF.